Reported below is one T cell receptor beta chain. The antigen it binds to is not known. Per-nucleotide qualities are absent, and no much larger clonotype sits a single base away. The data originate from a study of blood T cell repertoires in COVID-19 (dated by TCRdb to about 2020). A note on the overall study: Samples covering the acute and convalescent phases of COVID-19 were provided by collaborators in the United States, Italy and Spain. The repertoires were made available in a free public database intended to serve as a resource for research on the immune response to SARS-CoV-2. Samples came from the ongoing ImmuneRACE study (first 160 participants) plus 1,254 subjects from 6 global collaborators. Deeply sampled blood TCRbeta repertoires from subjects exposed to, actively infected with, or recovered from COVID-19 were included in the dataset. The sample metadata nearly always contained a de-identified subject ID, COVID-19 status, age in years and sex. The prospective study material was composed of cDNA or gDNA derived from T cells, B-cell-depleted T cells, or PBMCs. Where available, HLA class I and class II types were obtained from metadata supplied by the sample provider rather than from assay-based typing. What the authors observed across the whole study: The amount of clinical and demographic metadata varied by source and participant and was provided uncurated.

The immunoSEQ Assay, a bias-controlled multiplex PCR, was used to amplify TCRbeta CDR3 regions from genomic DNA. Per the source publication's procedure: Nucleated cell counts per sample were estimated from amplification of reference gene primers within the assay. Sequence reads were collapsed and filtered to measure the absolute abundance of every unique TCRbeta CDR3 rearrangement. For each sample, productive Simpson clonality was calculated by taking the square root of Simpson's diversity index across productive rearrangements. Held by TCRdb, this immuneACCESS table contains in-frame sequences only and omits some clones. Under half of the omission traces to an unresolved V gene where checked; the cause of the rest is unknown. For V, J and clone size, that table is used; D and trimming come from the DNA. The sample table holds around 190,000 clones, of which approximately 80% were seen once. The ten most abundant clones make up 1.5% to 1.7% of the sample.

Each collaborating institution followed its own protocols to collect whole blood in K2EDTA tubes. Collaborator samples were shipped for TCRbeta analysis as frozen whole blood, isolated PBMCs, or DNA extracted from either sample type. Sequences KGHSH (CDR1) and LQKENI (CDR2) are obtained from the germline V gene. Relative to germline, V is missing 0 bases and J is missing 6 bases, with 3 bases of the junction outside any gene match. The CDR3 runs 16 amino acids, cysteine and phenylalanine included. The retained sequence is limited to the CDR3, 48 bases, with the frame set at the first base. The chain uses TRBV18 and TRBJ1-6, and TRBD1 aligns with 9 junction nucleotides. The specimen was peripheral blood. The receptor's source is a human donor in a cohort sampled during active COVID-19. The DNA reads TGTGCCAGCTCACCACCCATGACAGGGGGTAATTCACCCCTCCACTTT. This translates into CASSPPMTGGNSPLHF.